This T cell receptor (beta chain) originates from a study of cytomegalovirus exposure and HLA in healthy donors. PCR amplification relied on 60 Vbeta primers (plus 13 Jbeta primers). Method: immunoSEQ multiplex PCR; TCRdb's copy keeps in-frame clones and lacks some. There are 100,000 to 150,000 clones in the sample, with about 1.8% held by the top ten. Germline values: CDR1 MDHEN, CDR2 SYDVKM. CDR3 length equals 12 residues. Between the trimmed V and J ends, which lost 8 bases and 0 bases, there was a span of 7 bases. The clonotype comes from a man aged 18 to 29 in good health and CMV-seronegative. Sequenced: PBMCs. The J gene is TRBJ1-2, the V gene TRBV28; unclear D gene. The CDR3 nucleotides read TGTGCCAGCGCAGGCCCTAACTATGGCTACACCTTC. As protein: CASAGPNYGYTF.